This is a list of T cell receptor beta chains from one sample in a study of T cell repertoires in aging, cancer and after chemotherapy. TCRdb re-analysed the multiplex PCR reads in MiXCR, keeping a single row per CDR3 protein. The sample carries around 13,000 distinct CDR3 sequences, 35% to 45% recorded once. Specimen: blood. These receptors all stem from a human donor in good health. The donor label of this sample is uncertain. Each CDR3 is given with its conserved first and last residue. A D gene is named only where the DNA matches it firmly. Expanded clones get a size class; other rows say once, few or many, or leave the size out.

clone_size j_call d_call v_call cdr3_aa cdr3_nt
- TRBJ1-2 TRBD1 TRBV6-5 CASSGRDRFAYGYTF TGTGCCAGCAGCGGGAGGGACAGGTTTGCCTATGGCTACACCTTC
- TRBJ2-2 - TRBV24-1 CATSKYRTGELFF TGTGCCACCAGTAAGTACAGGACCGGGGAGCTGTTTTTT
medium-sized TRBJ1-2 - TRBV29-1 CSVGDGPNYGYTF TGCAGCGTTGGAGACGGCCCTAACTATGGCTACACCTTC
- TRBJ1-5 - TRBV18 CASSVGNQPQHF TGTGCCAGCTCAGTCGGCAATCAGCCCCAGCATTTT
medium-sized TRBJ2-5 TRBD2 TRBV11-3 CASSLAGLVAGAPSYQETQYF TGTGCCAGCAGCTTAGCGGGACTAGTGGCGGGGGCCCCAAGCTATCAAGAGACCCAGTACTTC
- TRBJ2-2 - TRBV27 CAISSDLNTGELFF TGTGCCATTAGCTCAGACTTAAACACCGGGGAGCTGTTTTTT
medium-sized TRBJ1-1 - TRBV19 CAARQYTEAFF TGTGCCGCCCGACAGTACACTGAAGCTTTCTTT
medium-sized TRBJ2-5 - TRBV29-1 CSVWDLAGAQYF TGCAGCGTTTGGGACCTCGCGGGTGCCCAGTACTTC
medium-sized TRBJ2-5 TRBD2 TRBV29-1 CSVRLAGGPGETQYF TGCAGCGTTCGACTAGCGGGAGGGCCTGGGGAGACCCAGTACTTC
few TRBJ2-2 - TRBV19 CASSPGPYPRDTGELFF TGTGCCAGTAGTCCGGGACCCTACCCGAGGGACACCGGGGAGCTGTTTTTT
- TRBJ2-3 TRBD1 TRBV5-1 CASASTGGTDTQYF TGCGCCAGCGCCTCAACAGGGGGCACAGATACGCAGTATTTT
- TRBJ2-5 - TRBV20-1 CSASESGRETQYF TGCAGTGCTAGTGAGTCTGGGAGGGAGACCCAGTACTTC
- TRBJ2-7 TRBD2 TRBV5-4 CASSLGIPSGSYEQYF TGTGCCAGCAGCTTGGGGATCCCTAGCGGGAGCTACGAGCAGTACTTC
- TRBJ2-3 TRBD2 TRBV5-6 CASSLVGRVVGDTQYF TGTGCCAGCAGCTTGGTCGGGAGGGTGGTTGGAGATACGCAGTATTTT